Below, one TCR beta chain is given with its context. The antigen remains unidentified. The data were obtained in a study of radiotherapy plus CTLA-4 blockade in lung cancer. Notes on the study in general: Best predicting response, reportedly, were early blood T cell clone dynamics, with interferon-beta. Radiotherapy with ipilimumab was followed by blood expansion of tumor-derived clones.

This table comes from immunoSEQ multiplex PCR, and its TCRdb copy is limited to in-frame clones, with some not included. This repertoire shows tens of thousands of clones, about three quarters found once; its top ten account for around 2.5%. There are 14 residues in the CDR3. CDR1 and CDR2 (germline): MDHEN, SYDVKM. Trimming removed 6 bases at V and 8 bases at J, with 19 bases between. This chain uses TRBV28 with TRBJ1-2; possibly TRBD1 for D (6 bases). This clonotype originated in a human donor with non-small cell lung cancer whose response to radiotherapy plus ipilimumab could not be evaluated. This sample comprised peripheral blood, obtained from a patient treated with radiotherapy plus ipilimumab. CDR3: CASSPGSGTRGYTF. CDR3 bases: TGTGCCAGCAGCCCAGGCTCGGGGACAAGGGGCTACACCTTC.